The next 24 T cell receptor beta chains were all read from a single sample in a study of blood T cell repertoires in COVID-19. Repertoires were generated with immunoSEQ multiplex PCR, while TCRdb's copy carries only in-frame clones and drops some. Among 380,000 or so clones listed, over 75% were seen once. The sample taken for sequencing was PBMCs or T cells enriched from blood (not recorded which). The receptors shown here come from a man aged 30 to 45 who had recovered from COVID-19.

V and J are TRBV19 and TRBJ1-2; 9 nucleotides agree with TRBD1. V was clipped by 3 bases and J by 8 bases; unmatched bases: 10. The CDR3 consists of 15 residues. Per the germline V gene, CDR1 is LNHDA and CDR2 is SQIVND (reference sequence). In DNA form, the CDR3 reads TGTGCCAGTAGTATGCCCGGGACAGGGACTTGGGGCTACACCTTC. Translation: CASSMPGTGTWGYTF.

The chain is built from TRBV24-1 and TRBJ1-2; tentative D call: TRBD1 (6 bases). V lost 4 bases and J lost 1, with 18 bases in between. Germline V CDR1 and CDR2: KGHDR, SFDVKD. The CDR3 totals 17 residues. CDR3: CATSDHNPGQSNYGYTF. The CDR3, as DNA: TGTGCCACCAGTGACCATAACCCCGGACAGAGTAACTATGGCTACACCTTC.

This sequence joins TRBV2 and TRBJ1-2; tentatively, D is TRBD1 (5 bases). The germline V gene has CDR1 SNHLY and CDR2 FYNNEI. The CDR3 loop spans 13 amino acids. The V gene lost 8 bases and the J gene lost 5 bases, with 15 bases spanning the gap. The CDR3 sequence is CASSVGGEYGYTF. CDR3 nucleotides: TGTGCCAGCTCTGTTGGGGGGGAATATGGCTACACCTTC.

The genes are TRBV12-3 or TRBV12-4 and TRBJ1-2, with D possibly being TRBD1 (5 bases). Trimming stripped 6 bases from V and 7 bases from J, with 15 bases between. This CDR3 has 13 amino acids. CDR3: CASSGGGASGYTF. In DNA form, the CDR3 reads TGTGCCAGCAGCGGGGGTGGGGCCTCTGGCTACACCTTC.

This chain connects TRBV2 to TRBJ1-1; 10 bases line up with TRBD1. Germline V lookup: CDR1 SNHLY, CDR2 FYNNEI. Losses at the gene ends were 4 bases for V and 8 bases for J; bases not matched to a gene: 4. The CDR3 contains 13 residues. The CDR3 region has the DNA TGTGCCAGCAGTGGACAGGGGGCTACCGAAGCTTTCTTT. The encoded protein is CASSGQGATEAFF.

This clone was seen once. This sequence joins TRBV15 and TRBJ2-6; 12 bases line up with TRBD1. The CDR3 covers 19 residues. Germline lookup yields CDR1 LNHNV and CDR2 YYDKDF (reference sequence). After removal of 3 bases from V and 0 bases from J, the junction contained 6 bases not matched to a gene. The CDR3 sequence: CATSSGGTGGDSGANVLTF. CDR3 DNA sequence: TGTGCCACCAGCAGCGGGGGGACAGGGGGCGACTCTGGGGCCAACGTCCTGACTTTC.

A remark on this clone: The sample holds other DNA sequences that translate to the same CDR3. The chain employs TRBV29-1 and TRBJ1-5; possibly TRBD1 for D (6 bases). Between the trimmed V and J ends, which lost 4 bases and 4 bases, there was a span of 11 bases. Germline V lookup: CDR1 SQVTM, CDR2 ANQGSEA. The CDR3 loop spans 13 amino acids. The CDR3 protein is CSVGGQGNQPQHF. CDR3 coding DNA: TGCAGCGTTGGGGGGCAGGGGAATCAGCCCCAGCATTTT.

The count of this clone is one. The chain uses TRBV29-1 and TRBJ1-3; 9 bases line up with TRBD1. The V and J ends lost 6 bases and 1 base, in that order; junction bases with no gene match: 4. CDR3 length: 14 amino acids. Germline V gene sequence: CDR1 SQVTM, CDR2 ANQGSEA. CDR3 sequence (DNA): TGCAGCGTCGAGGGGACAGGGTCTGGAAACACCATATATTTT. Translation gives CSVEGTGSGNTIYF.

The J gene is TRBJ2-7, the V gene TRBV15, with D possibly matching TRBD2 (5 bases). Germline lookup yields CDR1 LNHNV and CDR2 YYDKDF (reference sequence). V lost 11 bases and J lost 5, with 19 bases in between. The CDR3 has 13 residues. This CDR3 is CASSGMPGDEQYF. The CDR3 DNA sequence: TGTGCCTCATCGGGGATGCCCGGGGACGAGCAGTACTTC.

This clone was counted a few times. The chain is built from TRBV6-5 and TRBJ1-2; weak D call: TRBD1 (6 bases). The CDR3 extends over 13 amino acids. The germline V gene encodes CDR1 MNHEY and CDR2 SVGAGI. Trimming stripped 4 bases from V and 8 bases from J, with 14 bases between. CDR3 loop: CASSWSTGGGYTF. For the CDR3, the DNA is TGTGCCAGCAGTTGGTCGACAGGCGGCGGCTACACCTTC.

The rearrangement joins TRBV19 to TRBJ1-6; D may be TRBD1 (6 bases). The CDR3 covers 15 residues. In germline, CDR1 is LNHDA, CDR2 SQIVND (reference sequence). The V end lost 5 bases, the J end lost 10 bases, and 18 bases lay between the germline ends. The CDR3 DNA follows: TGTGCCAGTAGTGATCAACAGGGAAGCGGCTCACCCCTCCACTTT. Residues: CASSDQQGSGSPLHF. Based on the CDR3 plus reference TRBV19 and TRBJ1-6, the full variable domain is DGGITQSPKYLFRKEGQNVTLSCEQNLNHDAMYWYRQDPGQGLRLIYYSQIVNDFQKGDIAEGYSVSREKKESFPLTVTSAQKNPTAFYLCASSDQQGSGSPLHFGNGTRLTVT.

The CDR3 DNA follows: TGTGCCAGCAGCCTCGACTCGTATGGCTACACCTTC. This translates into CASSLDSYGYTF. This chain connects TRBV11-2 to TRBJ1-2; no reliable D call. The CDR3 runs to 12 residues. Trimming pared 5 bases from V and 5 bases from J, leaving 9 bases between. Germline lookup yields CDR1 SGHAT and CDR2 FQNNGV.

The genes are TRBV7-2 and TRBJ2-5; no definite D call. V was cut by 5 bases and J by 0 bases, with 19 bases left in between. CDR1 is SGHTA, CDR2 FQGNSA, per germline. This CDR3 comprises 17 residues. In DNA, the CDR3 is TGTGCCAGCAGCCTTATTACCGGAACTACGTACCAAGAGACCCAGTACTTC. Encoded protein: CASSLITGTTYQETQYF.

The V call is TRBV2, the J call TRBJ1-6; the D is unclear. The length of the CDR3 is 13 residues. Trimming took 7 bases from V and 7 from J, leaving 11 bases between them. CDR1 and CDR2 from the germline V gene are SNHLY and FYNNEI. Here the CDR3 DNA reads TGTGCCAGCAAAAGTCTCGGGAATTCACCCCTCCACTTT. Its protein is CASKSLGNSPLHF.

This chain connects TRBV7-2 to TRBJ1-2; D uncertain. This CDR3 has 14 residues. The ends were cut back, 4 bases at V and 3 bases at J, with 12 bases in the middle. The germline V gene has CDR1 SGHTA and CDR2 FQGNSA. CDR3 nucleotide sequence: TGTGCCAGCAGCTATGGACTCGTAGACTATGGCTACACCTTC. Its protein is CASSYGLVDYGYTF.

The chain joins TRBV30 to TRBJ2-1; D is perhaps TRBD2 (6 bases). The CDR3 spans 15 residues. Trimming cost V 0 bases and J 0 bases, with 9 bases left between them. Germline V gene lookup returns CDR1 GTSNPN and CDR2 SVGIG (reference sequence). CDR3 sequence (DNA): TGTGCCTGGAGTGTACCCGGGAGCTCCTACAATGAGCAGTTCTTC. Residues: CAWSVPGSSYNEQFF.

The chain carries TRBV14 and TRBJ2-7, with D possibly TRBD2 on 6 matching bases. The CDR3 extends over 14 amino acids. Germline V gene data show CDR1 as SGHDN and CDR2 as FVKESK. V lost 0 bases and J lost 4, with 10 bases in between. As DNA, the CDR3 is TGTGCCAGCAGCCAAGATGGAGGAGGGTACGAGCAGTACTTC. As protein: CASSQDGGGYEQYF.

This sequence joins TRBV20-1 and TRBJ1-2; perhaps TRBD1 as D (6 bases). Germline lookup yields CDR1 DFQATT and CDR2 SNEGSKA (reference sequence). V lost 6 bases and J 4 bases, leaving 18 bases between the germline ends. The CDR3 consists of 14 residues. The CDR3 sequence is CSASSQGSFYGYTF. The CDR3 DNA sequence: TGCAGTGCGAGTTCCCAGGGGTCTTTCTATGGCTACACCTTC.

The gene calls are TRBV19 and TRBJ1-2, with D possibly TRBD1 on 6 matching bases. Germline V gene lookup returns CDR1 LNHDA and CDR2 SQIVND (reference sequence). The CDR3 has 15 amino acids. The V end was cut by 1 base, the J end by 0 bases, with 9 bases between. The CDR3 reads CASSIGGGSNYGYTF. In DNA, the CDR3 is TGTGCCAGTAGTATAGGTGGGGGCTCTAACTATGGCTACACCTTC.

The chain is built from TRBV9 and TRBJ2-7; 8 positions match TRBD1. Germline CDR1 SGDLS, CDR2 YYNGEE. CDR3 length: 16 amino acids. The V and J ends lost 2 bases and 0 bases, in that order; junction bases with no gene match: 7. The CDR3 nucleotides read TGTGCCAGCAGCGTGGACACCGGGACAGGCTCCTACGAGCAGTACTTC. Amino acids: CASSVDTGTGSYEQYF.

Here the CDR3 reads CSVRTSENQPQHF. DNA of the CDR3: TGCAGCGTTCGGACATCGGAAAATCAGCCCCAGCATTTT. The chain employs TRBV29-1 and TRBJ1-5; perhaps TRBD1 as D (5 bases). The ends were cut back, 5 bases at V and 4 bases at J, with 12 bases in the middle. CDR3 length equals 13 residues. Germline CDR1 reads SQVTM; CDR2 reads ANQGSEA.

The chain employs TRBV27 and TRBJ2-5, with D uncertain. CDR3 size: 13 residues. The germline V gene encodes CDR1 MNHEY and CDR2 SMNVEV (reference sequence). The V gene lost 2 bases and the J gene lost 5 bases, with 9 bases spanning the gap. The CDR3 DNA reads TGTGCCAGCAGTTTACGGCGGCGGGAGACCCAGTACTTC. Translated, it gives CASSLRRRETQYF.

This sequence joins TRBV19 and TRBJ1-1; D not certain. CDR3 length: 15 residues. The germline CDR1 and CDR2 sequences are LNHDA and SQIVND (reference sequence). Trimming cost V 7 bases and J 4 bases, with 19 bases left between them. The CDR3 bases are TGTGCCAGTACCCTGGGCGACCCGGGAATCACTGAAGCTTTCTTT. Protein: CASTLGDPGITEAFF. Full variable domain (outside the CDR3, taken from reference TRBV19 and TRBJ1-1): DGGITQSPKYLFRKEGQNVTLSCEQNLNHDAMYWYRQDPGQGLRLIYYSQIVNDFQKGDIAEGYSVSREKKESFPLTVTSAQKNPTAFYLCASTLGDPGITEAFFGQGTRLTVV.

This clone has a handful of counts. The V call is TRBV30, the J call TRBJ1-2; D is perhaps TRBD1 (6 bases). Germline loops: CDR1 GTSNPN, CDR2 SVGIG (reference sequence). The CDR3 has 12 residues. The ends were cut back, 5 bases at V and 6 bases at J, with 13 bases in the middle. For the CDR3, the DNA is TGTGCCTGGGACGTAGGGGGGGATGGCTACACCTTC. Translation gives CAWDVGGDGYTF.